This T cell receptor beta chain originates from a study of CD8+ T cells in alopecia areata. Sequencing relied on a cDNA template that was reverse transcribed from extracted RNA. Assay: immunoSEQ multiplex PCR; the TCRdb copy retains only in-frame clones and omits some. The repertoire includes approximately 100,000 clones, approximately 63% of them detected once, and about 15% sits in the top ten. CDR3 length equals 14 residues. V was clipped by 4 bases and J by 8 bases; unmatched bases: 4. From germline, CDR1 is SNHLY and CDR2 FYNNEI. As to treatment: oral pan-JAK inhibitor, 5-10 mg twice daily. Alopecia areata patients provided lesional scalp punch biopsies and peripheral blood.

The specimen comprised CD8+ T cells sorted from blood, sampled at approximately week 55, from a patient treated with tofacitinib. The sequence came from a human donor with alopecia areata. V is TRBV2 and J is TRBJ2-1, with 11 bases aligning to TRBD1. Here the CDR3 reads CASSVDRGLDEQFF. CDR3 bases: TGTGCCAGCAGTGTGGACAGGGGGCTGGATGAGCAGTTCTTC.